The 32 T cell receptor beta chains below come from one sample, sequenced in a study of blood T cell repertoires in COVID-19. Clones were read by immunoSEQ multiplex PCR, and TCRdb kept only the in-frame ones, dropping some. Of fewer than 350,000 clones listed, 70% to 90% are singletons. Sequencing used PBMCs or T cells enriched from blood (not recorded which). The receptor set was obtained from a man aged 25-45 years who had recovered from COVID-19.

The CDR3 loop is CASSRGTIQETQYF. DNA for the CDR3: TGTGCCAGCAGCCGCGGGACTATCCAAGAGACCCAGTACTTC. The chain links TRBV7-8 to TRBJ2-5, with 7 bases aligning to TRBD2. The V gene end was trimmed by 5 bases and the J gene end by 1 base; junction bases not matched to a gene: 4. In germline, CDR1 is SGHVS, CDR2 FQNEAQ. The CDR3 length is 14 residues.

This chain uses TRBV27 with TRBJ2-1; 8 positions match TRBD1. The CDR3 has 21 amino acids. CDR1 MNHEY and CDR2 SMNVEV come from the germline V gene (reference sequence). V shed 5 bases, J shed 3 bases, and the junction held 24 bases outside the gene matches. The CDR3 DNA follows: TGTGCCAGCAGTCCCCTTGGGATATTTTCCCGGACAGGGCAACACTACAATGAGCAGTTCTTC. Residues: CASSPLGIFSRTGQHYNEQFF.

CDR3 nucleotides: TGCAGCGCTCTAAGCGGGGGCAGAGAGACCCAGTACTTC. It codes for CSALSGGRETQYF. The chain carries TRBV29-1 and TRBJ2-5; 8 bases match TRBD2. Per the germline V gene, CDR1 is SQVTM and CDR2 is ANQGSEA. CDR3 length equals 13 residues. The junction had 8 bases not matched to a gene; V was cut back by 7 bases and J by 4 bases.

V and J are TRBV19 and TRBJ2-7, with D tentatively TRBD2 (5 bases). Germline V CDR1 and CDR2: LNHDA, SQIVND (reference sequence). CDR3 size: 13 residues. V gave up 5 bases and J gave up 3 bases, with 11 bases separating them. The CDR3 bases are TGTGCCAGTAGTGCCGGGGTACGCTACGAGCAGTACTTC. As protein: CASSAGVRYEQYF.

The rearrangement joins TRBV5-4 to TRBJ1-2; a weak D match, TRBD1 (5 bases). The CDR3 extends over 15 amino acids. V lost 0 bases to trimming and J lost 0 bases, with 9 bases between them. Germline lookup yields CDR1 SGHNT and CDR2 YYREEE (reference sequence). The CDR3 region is CASSLDGGTNYGYTF. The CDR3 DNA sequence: TGTGCCAGCAGCTTGGACGGGGGGACTAACTATGGCTACACCTTC. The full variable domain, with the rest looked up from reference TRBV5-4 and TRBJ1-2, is ETGVTQSPTHLIKTRGQQVTLRCSSQSGHNTVSWYQQALGQGPQFIFQYYREEENGRGNFPPRFSGLQFPNYSSELNVNALELDDSALYLCASSLDGGTNYGYTFGSGTRLTVV.

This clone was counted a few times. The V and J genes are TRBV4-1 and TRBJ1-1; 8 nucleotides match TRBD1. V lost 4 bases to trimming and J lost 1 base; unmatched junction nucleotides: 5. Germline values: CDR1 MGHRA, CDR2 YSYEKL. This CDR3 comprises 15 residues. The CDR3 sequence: CASSRGQGPNTEAFF. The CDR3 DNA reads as TGCGCCAGCAGCCGTGGACAGGGACCGAACACTGAAGCTTTCTTT.

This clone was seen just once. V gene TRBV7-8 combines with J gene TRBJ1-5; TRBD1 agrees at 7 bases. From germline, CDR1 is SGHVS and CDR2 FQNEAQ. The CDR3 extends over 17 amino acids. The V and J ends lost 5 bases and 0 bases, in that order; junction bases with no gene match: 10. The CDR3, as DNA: TGTGCCAGCAGCCTAGACAGGGTCCCTATTAGCAATCAGCCCCAGCATTTT. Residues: CASSLDRVPISNQPQHF.

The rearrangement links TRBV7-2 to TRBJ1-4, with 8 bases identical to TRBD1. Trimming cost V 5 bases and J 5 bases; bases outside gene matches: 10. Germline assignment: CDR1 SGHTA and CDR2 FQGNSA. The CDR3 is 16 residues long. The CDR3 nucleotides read TGTGCCAGCAGCCATACTTCCGGGACAGGCAATGAAAAACTGTTTTTT. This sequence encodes CASSHTSGTGNEKLFF.

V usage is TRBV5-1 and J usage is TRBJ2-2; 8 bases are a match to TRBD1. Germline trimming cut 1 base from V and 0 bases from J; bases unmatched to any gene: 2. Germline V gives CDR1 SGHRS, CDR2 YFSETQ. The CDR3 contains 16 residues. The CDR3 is CASSLTGGTNTGELFF. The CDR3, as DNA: TGCGCCAGCAGCTTGACAGGGGGAACGAACACCGGGGAGCTGTTTTTT.

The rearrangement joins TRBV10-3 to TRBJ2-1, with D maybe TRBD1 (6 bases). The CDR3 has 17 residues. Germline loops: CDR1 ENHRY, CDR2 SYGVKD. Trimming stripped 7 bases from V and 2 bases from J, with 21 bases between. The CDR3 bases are TGTGCCATCACCAAGGGGGTGGCAGGGAAAGCCTACAATGAGCAGTTCTTC. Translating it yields CAITKGVAGKAYNEQFF.

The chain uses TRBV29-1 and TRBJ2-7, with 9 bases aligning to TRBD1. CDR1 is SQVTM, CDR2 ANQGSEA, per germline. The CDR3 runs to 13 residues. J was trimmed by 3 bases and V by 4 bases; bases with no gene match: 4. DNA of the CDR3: TGCAGCGTTGTGGGACAGGGAGGCTACGAGCAGTACTTC. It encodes CSVVGQGGYEQYF.

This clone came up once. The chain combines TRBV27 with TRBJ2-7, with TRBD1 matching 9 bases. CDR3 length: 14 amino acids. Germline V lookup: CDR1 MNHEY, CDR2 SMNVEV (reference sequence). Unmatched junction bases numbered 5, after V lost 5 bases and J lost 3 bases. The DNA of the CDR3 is TGTGCCAGCAGTACCGGGACAGGGCACTACGAGCAGTACTTC. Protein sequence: CASSTGTGHYEQYF.

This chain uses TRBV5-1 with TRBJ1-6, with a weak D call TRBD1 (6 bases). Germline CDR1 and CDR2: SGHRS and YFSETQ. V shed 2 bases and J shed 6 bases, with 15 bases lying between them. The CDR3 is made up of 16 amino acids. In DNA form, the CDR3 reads TGCGCCAGCAGCTTAACGACAGGTGGACGTAATTCACCCCTCCACTTT. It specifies CASSLTTGGRNSPLHF.

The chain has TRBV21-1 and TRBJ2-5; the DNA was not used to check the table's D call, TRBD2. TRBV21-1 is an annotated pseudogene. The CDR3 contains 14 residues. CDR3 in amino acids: CASSNGGTQETQYF. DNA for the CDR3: TGTGCCAGCAGCAACGGCGGGACCCAAGAGACCCAGTACTTC.

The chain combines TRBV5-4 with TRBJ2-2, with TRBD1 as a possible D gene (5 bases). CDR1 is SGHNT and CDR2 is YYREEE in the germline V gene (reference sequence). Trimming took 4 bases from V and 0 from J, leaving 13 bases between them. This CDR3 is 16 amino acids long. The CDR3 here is CASSAVQVSNTGELFF. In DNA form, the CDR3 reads TGTGCCAGCAGCGCAGTACAGGTTTCGAACACCGGGGAGCTGTTTTTT.

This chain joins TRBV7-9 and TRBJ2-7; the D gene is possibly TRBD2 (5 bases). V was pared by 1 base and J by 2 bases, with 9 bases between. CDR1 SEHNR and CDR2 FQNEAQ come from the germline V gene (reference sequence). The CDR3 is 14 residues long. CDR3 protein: CASSLGGLPYEQYF. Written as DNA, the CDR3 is TGTGCCAGCAGCTTAGGAGGGTTACCCTACGAGCAGTACTTC.

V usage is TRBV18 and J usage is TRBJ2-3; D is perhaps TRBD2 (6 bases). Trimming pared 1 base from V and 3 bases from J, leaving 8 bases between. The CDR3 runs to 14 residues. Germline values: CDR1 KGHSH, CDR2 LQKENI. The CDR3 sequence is CASSPLGRTDTQYF. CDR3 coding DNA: TGTGCCAGCTCACCACTTGGGAGGACAGATACGCAGTATTTT.

In nucleotides, the CDR3 is TGTGCCAGCAGTGATAGGGGATATTGGACTGAAGCTTTCTTT. Residues: CASSDRGYWTEAFF. This sequence joins TRBV2 and TRBJ1-1; D perhaps matches TRBD1 (5 bases). CDR1 is SNHLY and CDR2 is FYNNEI in the germline V gene. This CDR3 is built from 14 residues. V lost 3 bases, J lost 5 bases, and 13 bases lay in between.

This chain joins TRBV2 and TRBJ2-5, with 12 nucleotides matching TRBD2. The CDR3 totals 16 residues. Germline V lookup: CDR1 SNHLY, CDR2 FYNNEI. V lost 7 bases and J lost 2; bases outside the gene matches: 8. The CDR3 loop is CASMGLAGDLQETQYF. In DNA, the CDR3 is TGTGCCAGCATGGGACTAGCGGGTGACTTACAAGAGACCCAGTACTTC.

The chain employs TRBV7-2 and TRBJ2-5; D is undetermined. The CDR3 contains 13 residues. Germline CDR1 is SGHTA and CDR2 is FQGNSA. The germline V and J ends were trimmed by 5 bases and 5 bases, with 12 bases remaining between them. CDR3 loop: CASSPLYGETQYF. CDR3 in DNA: TGTGCCAGCAGCCCCCTGTACGGGGAGACCCAGTACTTC.

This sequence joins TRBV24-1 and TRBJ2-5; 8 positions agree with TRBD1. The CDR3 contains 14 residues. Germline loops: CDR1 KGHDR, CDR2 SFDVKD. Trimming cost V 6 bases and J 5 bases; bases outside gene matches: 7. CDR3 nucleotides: TGTGCCACCAGTCCAGGGGGCGCAGGGGAGACCCAGTACTTC. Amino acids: CATSPGGAGETQYF.

CDR3 amino acids: CASSSDRANTGELFF. The CDR3 DNA sequence: TGCGCCAGCAGCTCGGACAGAGCGAACACCGGGGAGCTGTTTTTT. V gene TRBV5-1 combines with J gene TRBJ2-2; D perhaps matches TRBD1 (6 bases). Looked up from germline, CDR1 is SGHRS and CDR2 is YFSETQ. There are 15 residues in the CDR3. Between the trimmed V and J ends, which lost 3 bases and 0 bases, there was a span of 9 bases.

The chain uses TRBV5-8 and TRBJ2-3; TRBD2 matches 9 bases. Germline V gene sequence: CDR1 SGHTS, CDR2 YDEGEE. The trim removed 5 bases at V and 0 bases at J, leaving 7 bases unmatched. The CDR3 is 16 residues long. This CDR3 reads CASRFAGGPSTDTQYF. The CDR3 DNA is TGTGCCAGCAGATTTGCGGGGGGGCCGAGCACAGATACGCAGTATTTT.

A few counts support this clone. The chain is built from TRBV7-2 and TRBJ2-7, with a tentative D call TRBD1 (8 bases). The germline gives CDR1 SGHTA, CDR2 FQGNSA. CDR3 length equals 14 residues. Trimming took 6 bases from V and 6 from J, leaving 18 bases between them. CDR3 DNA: TGTGCCAGCAGTCCAACGACAGGGGAGGGCGAGCAGTACTTC. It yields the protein CASSPTTGEGEQYF.

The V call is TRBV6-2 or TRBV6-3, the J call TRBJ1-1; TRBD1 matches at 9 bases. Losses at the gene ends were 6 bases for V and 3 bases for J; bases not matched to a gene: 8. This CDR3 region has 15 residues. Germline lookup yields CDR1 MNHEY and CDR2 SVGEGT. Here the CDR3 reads CASSQATGGYTEAFF. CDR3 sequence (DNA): TGTGCCAGCAGCCAAGCCACAGGGGGCTACACTGAAGCTTTCTTT.

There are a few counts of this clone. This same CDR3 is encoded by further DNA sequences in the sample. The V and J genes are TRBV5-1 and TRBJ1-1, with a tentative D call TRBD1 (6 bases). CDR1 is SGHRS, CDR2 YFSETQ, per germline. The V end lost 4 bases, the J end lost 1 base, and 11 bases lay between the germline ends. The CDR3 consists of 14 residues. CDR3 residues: CASSPGQPNTEAFF. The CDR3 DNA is TGCGCCAGCAGCCCAGGACAGCCGAACACTGAAGCTTTCTTT.

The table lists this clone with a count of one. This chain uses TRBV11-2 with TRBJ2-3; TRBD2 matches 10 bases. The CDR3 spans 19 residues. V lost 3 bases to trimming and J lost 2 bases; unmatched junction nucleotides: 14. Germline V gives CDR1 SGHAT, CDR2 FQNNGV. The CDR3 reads CASSFGYRLAGASTDTQYF. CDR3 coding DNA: TGTGCCAGCAGCTTTGGTTATCGGCTAGCGGGGGCCTCCACAGATACGCAGTATTTT.

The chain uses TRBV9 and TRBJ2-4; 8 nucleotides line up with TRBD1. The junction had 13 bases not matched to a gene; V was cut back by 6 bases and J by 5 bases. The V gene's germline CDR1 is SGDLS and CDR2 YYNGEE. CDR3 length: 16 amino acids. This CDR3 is CASNDNPGQEQNIQYF. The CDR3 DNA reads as TGTGCCAGCAACGATAATCCGGGACAGGAGCAAAACATTCAGTACTTC.

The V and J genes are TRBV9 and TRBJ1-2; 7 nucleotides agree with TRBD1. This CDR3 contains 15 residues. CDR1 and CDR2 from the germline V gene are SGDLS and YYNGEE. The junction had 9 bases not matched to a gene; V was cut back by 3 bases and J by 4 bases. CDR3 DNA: TGTGCCAGCAGCGCCCGCCCAGGGGGAGGCTATGGCTACACCTTC. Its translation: CASSARPGGGYGYTF.

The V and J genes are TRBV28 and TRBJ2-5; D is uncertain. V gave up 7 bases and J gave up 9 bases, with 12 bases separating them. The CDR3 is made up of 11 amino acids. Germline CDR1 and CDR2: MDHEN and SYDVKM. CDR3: CASTIRGAQYF. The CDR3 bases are TGTGCCAGCACTATCCGTGGTGCCCAGTACTTC. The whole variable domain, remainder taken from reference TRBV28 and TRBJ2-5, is DVKVTQSSRYLVKRTGEKVFLECVQDMDHENMFWYRQDPGLGLRLIYFSYDVKMKEKGDIPEGYSVSREKKERFSLILESASTNQTSMYLCASTIRGAQYFGPGTRLLVL.

The CDR3 bases are TGTGCCAGCAGCTCGGGACTAGCGGGGGTTGGGGAGCAGTACTTC. Its protein product is CASSSGLAGVGEQYF. The chain carries TRBV7-8 and TRBJ2-7, with TRBD2 matching 14 bases. CDR1 and CDR2 (germline): SGHVS, FQNEAQ. V trimming: 4 bases; J trimming: 7 bases; junction bases outside the gene matches: 6. CDR3 length: 15 residues.

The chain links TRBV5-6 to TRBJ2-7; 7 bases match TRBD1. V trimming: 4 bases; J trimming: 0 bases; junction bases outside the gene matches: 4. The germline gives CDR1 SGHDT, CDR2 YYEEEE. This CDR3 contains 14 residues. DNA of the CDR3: TGTGCCAGCAGCAAGACAGGGCACTCCTACGAGCAGTACTTC. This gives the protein CASSKTGHSYEQYF.